The 14 T cell receptor beta chains given below trace back to one sample, sequenced in a study of blood T cell repertoires in COVID-19. Only in-frame clones appear in the TCRdb table, and some are missing; sequencing was by immunoSEQ multiplex PCR. The sample lists 70,000 to 95,000 clones; about 82% were seen once. Sequenced material: peripheral blood. The origin of the receptors is an elderly man with active or convalescent COVID-19.

The chain employs TRBV30 and TRBJ2-1, with D perhaps matching TRBD1 (6 bases). The CDR3 is 15 amino acids. CDR1 is GTSNPN, CDR2 SVGIG, per germline (reference sequence). Trimming took 3 bases from V and 5 from J, leaving 17 bases between them. The CDR3 is CAWSRGRTVDNEQFF. CDR3 DNA: TGTGCCTGGAGCAGGGGACGAACGGTGGACAATGAGCAGTTCTTC.

The rearrangement links TRBV19 to TRBJ1-5, with 9 bases fitting TRBD1. Germline V CDR1 and CDR2: LNHDA, SQIVND (reference sequence). This CDR3 comprises 16 residues. V lost 5 bases to trimming and J lost 4 bases; unmatched junction nucleotides: 9. CDR3 DNA sequence: TGTGCCAGTAGTGTACCGGGACAGGGCCCTAATCAGCCCCAGCATTTT. Translating it yields CASSVPGQGPNQPQHF. Variable domain in full (rest from reference TRBV19 and TRBJ1-5): DGGITQSPKYLFRKEGQNVTLSCEQNLNHDAMYWYRQDPGQGLRLIYYSQIVNDFQKGDIAEGYSVSREKKESFPLTVTSAQKNPTAFYLCASSVPGQGPNQPQHFGDGTRLSIL.

V and J are TRBV3-1 (or the pseudogene TRBV3-2) and TRBJ2-5; D may be TRBD2 (6 bases). The CDR3 sequence is 16 residues long. Trimming took off 0 bases at V and 0 bases at J, with 11 bases between the two ends. CDR1 is LGHDT and CDR2 is YNNKEL in the germline V gene (reference sequence). The CDR3 DNA follows: TGTGCCAGCAGCCAAGATAGGTGGGAGGACCAAGAGACCCAGTACTTC. It translates to CASSQDRWEDQETQYF.

Only a few counts were recorded for this clone. This chain joins TRBV5-1 and TRBJ2-7; TRBD2 matches 9 bases. The length of the CDR3 is 15 residues. The germline V gene encodes CDR1 SGHRS and CDR2 YFSETQ. V dropped 0 bases and J dropped 2; count of bases not matched to a gene: 3. The DNA for the CDR3 is TGCGCCAGCAGCTTGGGTGCTAGCGGGGCCTACGAGCAGTACGTC. Translation: CASSLGASGAYEQYV.

The gene calls are TRBV7-2 and TRBJ1-5; D gene unclear. The CDR3 has 15 amino acids. Trimming removed 1 base at V and 1 base at J, with 8 bases between. Per germline, CDR1 SGHTA and CDR2 FQGNSA. CDR3 sequence (DNA): TGTGCCAGCAGCTTAGTGTCGGGAAGCAATCAGCCCCAGCATTTT. This sequence encodes CASSLVSGSNQPQHF.

This chain joins TRBV19 and TRBJ2-3; D not resolved. CDR3 size: 15 residues. Germline CDR1 reads LNHDA; CDR2 reads SQIVND (reference sequence). Trimming took 3 bases from V and 0 from J, leaving 10 bases between them. The CDR3 reads CASSIVSSSTDTQYF. The CDR3 DNA follows: TGTGCCAGTAGTATCGTCTCTTCTAGCACAGATACGCAGTATTTT. The entire variable domain, with the rest obtained from reference TRBV19 and TRBJ2-3, is as follows: DGGITQSPKYLFRKEGQNVTLSCEQNLNHDAMYWYRQDPGQGLRLIYYSQIVNDFQKGDIAEGYSVSREKKESFPLTVTSAQKNPTAFYLCASSIVSSSTDTQYFGPGTRLTVL.

V usage is TRBV11-2 and J usage is TRBJ2-5; TRBD2 aligns across 9 bases. The CDR3 has 17 residues. Trimming at V came to 2 bases and at J to 4 bases, leaving 11 bases not matched to a gene. The germline CDR1 and CDR2 sequences are SGHAT and FQNNGV. The CDR3 coding sequence is TGTGCCAGCAGCTTACCTCGCCGACTAGCGGTAGGAGAGACCCAGTACTTC. Its translation is CASSLPRRLAVGETQYF.

The chain combines TRBV10-2 with TRBJ1-1, with a weak D call TRBD1 (5 bases). The CDR3 contains 15 residues. V was shortened by 0 bases and J by 7 bases, with 15 bases between the two germline ends. In germline, CDR1 is WSHSY, CDR2 SAAADI. The CDR3 loop reads CASSESSGANFEAFF. The CDR3 DNA follows: TGCGCCAGCAGTGAGTCGAGCGGGGCGAATTTTGAAGCTTTCTTT.

The V call is TRBV5-1, the J call TRBJ1-5; TRBD1 matches at 9 bases. Germline V gives CDR1 SGHRS, CDR2 YFSETQ. This CDR3 spans 14 amino acids. The junction had 7 bases not matched to a gene; V was cut back by 8 bases and J by 4 bases. The CDR3 region is CASNRDRENQPQHF. In DNA form, the CDR3 reads TGCGCCAGTAACCGGGACAGGGAGAATCAGCCCCAGCATTTT.

V usage is TRBV6-5 and J usage is TRBJ2-7, with a weak D call TRBD2 (6 bases). The germline gives CDR1 MNHEY, CDR2 SVGAGI. Trimming removed 6 bases from V and 7 bases from J, with 16 bases in between. The CDR3 spans 13 residues. Here the CDR3 DNA reads TGTGCCAGCAGACCCACCGGGGGTCAGGAGCAGTACGTC. Protein sequence: CASRPTGGQEQYV.

This chain joins TRBV3-1 (or the pseudogene TRBV3-2) and TRBJ1-5; TRBD1 matches at 7 bases. This CDR3 has 15 residues. Per germline, CDR1 LGHDT and CDR2 YNNKEL (reference sequence). Germline trimming cut 1 base from V and 7 bases from J; bases unmatched to any gene: 7. The CDR3 region has the DNA TGTGCCAGCAGCCAAGGACAGGGAGCGAGACAGCCCCAGCATTTT. Amino acid sequence: CASSQGQGARQPQHF.

This chain uses TRBV5-6 with TRBJ2-7, with 7 bases aligning to TRBD1. V shed 5 bases and J 0 bases; nucleotides not matched to a gene: 8. Germline CDR1 and CDR2: SGHDT and YYEEEE. This CDR3 contains 15 residues. CDR3 residues: CASRQTGKSSYEQYV. CDR3 sequence (DNA): TGTGCCAGCAGACAGACAGGGAAGAGCTCCTACGAGCAGTACGTC.

The V call is TRBV7-3, the J call TRBJ2-1, with D maybe TRBD2 (6 bases). This CDR3 contains 19 residues. Germline V gene data show CDR1 as SGHTA and CDR2 as FQGTGA. V was shortened by 4 bases and J by 3 bases, with 25 bases between the two germline ends. In DNA form, the CDR3 reads TGTGCCAGCAGCTCCCGACCCCCGTTGACCCGGGGACTCTACAATGAGCAGTTCTTC. Protein product: CASSSRPPLTRGLYNEQFF.

This chain connects TRBV28 to TRBJ1-4, with TRBD1 matching over 11 bases. CDR1 is MDHEN and CDR2 is SYDVKM in the germline V gene. With V trimmed by 8 bases and J by 6 bases, 2 bases remained unmatched. There are 13 residues in the CDR3. CDR3 in amino acids: CASVGQGDEKLFF. CDR3 coding DNA: TGTGCCAGCGTGGGACAGGGGGATGAAAAACTGTTTTTT.